This entry lists 10 T cell receptor beta chains sequenced from one sample in a study of cytomegalovirus exposure and HLA in healthy donors. It was with 60 Vbeta and 13 Jbeta primers that the PCR ran. Here immunoSEQ multiplex PCR was the method, and the copy in TCRdb shows in-frame clones only, minus some. The repertoire holds 150,000 or so clones, with 75% to 85% as singletons. Input material: PBMCs. The receptors come from a man aged 50 to 60 in good health and CMV-seronegative.

The chain recombines TRBV4-1 with TRBJ2-1; D unresolved. V was pared by 0 bases and J by 3 bases, with 12 bases between. This CDR3 is 16 amino acids long. From germline, CDR1 is MGHRA and CDR2 YSYEKL. CDR3 bases: TGCGCCAGCAGCCAAGAGTGGGCTGAAGACTACAATGAGCAGTTCTTC. Translation: CASSQEWAEDYNEQFF.

The V gene is TRBV6-1, the J gene TRBJ2-7; D call uncertain. This CDR3 region has 13 residues. Germline lookup yields CDR1 MNHNS and CDR2 SASEGT. The V and J ends lost 8 bases and 4 bases respectively, with 15 bases between them. CDR3 in DNA: TGTGCCAGCCGATCAGGTATTGGGTACGAGCAGTACTTC. It yields the protein CASRSGIGYEQYF.

V gene TRBV6-6 combines with J gene TRBJ2-1; D remains unclear. Germline assignment: CDR1 MNHNY and CDR2 SVGAGI (reference sequence). This CDR3 region has 11 residues. Trimming shortened V by 8 bases and J by 7 bases, and 9 bases separated the two germline ends. This chain's CDR3 is CASSRVNEQFF. In DNA, the CDR3 is TGTGCCAGCTCCCGGGTAAATGAGCAGTTCTTC.

The chain joins TRBV9 to TRBJ2-1, with 7 bases lining up with TRBD1. V was pared by 0 bases and J by 7 bases, with 7 bases of the junction left unmatched. Germline assignment: CDR1 SGDLS and CDR2 YYNGEE. This CDR3 comprises 15 residues. CDR3 DNA: TGTGCCAGCAGCGTAGTAGAGGGGGCGGATAATGAGCAGTTCTTC. It yields the protein CASSVVEGADNEQFF.

The rearrangement uses TRBV27 and TRBJ1-2, with TRBD1 identical over 7 bases. Germline lookup yields CDR1 MNHEY and CDR2 SMNVEV (reference sequence). Unmatched junction bases numbered 13, after V lost 5 bases and J lost 4 bases. The CDR3 contains 16 residues. The CDR3 reads CASSLTRTGVSYGYTF. In DNA form, the CDR3 reads TGTGCCAGCAGTCTGACCCGGACAGGAGTCTCCTATGGCTACACCTTC.

J is TRBJ1-2 and V is TRBV6-1; D might be TRBD1 (6 bases). The CDR3 runs 12 residues. The V gene lost 5 bases and the J gene lost 8 bases, with 12 bases spanning the gap. Germline V gene lookup returns CDR1 MNHNS and CDR2 SASEGT. The CDR3 spells CASSSQGLGYTF. The CDR3 DNA follows: TGTGCCAGCAGTTCACAGGGCCTCGGCTACACCTTC.

This clone was recorded only once. The chain has TRBV12-5 and TRBJ2-3; perhaps TRBD2 as D (7 bases). The V end was cut by 2 bases, the J end by 2 bases, with 20 bases between. This CDR3 contains 18 residues. Germline V gene sequence: CDR1 LGHNT, CDR2 FRNRAP. CDR3 protein: CASGLSGRGLALTDTQYF. CDR3 sequence (DNA): TGTGCTAGTGGTTTGTCTGGGAGGGGGTTAGCCCTCACAGATACGCAGTATTTT.

By share, this clone counts as medium-sized. The genes are TRBV6-1 and TRBJ1-3, with D uncertain. This CDR3 region has 15 residues. V was trimmed by 2 bases and J by 0 bases, leaving 8 bases between them. The germline gives CDR1 MNHNS, CDR2 SASEGT. The CDR3 DNA is TGTGCCAGCAGTGAATACGGGTTCTCTGGAAACACCATATATTTT. Amino acids: CASSEYGFSGNTIYF.

V and J are TRBV9 and TRBJ2-3; 7 bases map to TRBD2. The length of the CDR3 is 12 residues. Trimming cost V 0 bases and J 8 bases; bases outside gene matches: 0. Germline-derived CDR1 and CDR2 are SGDLS and YYNGEE. The DNA of the CDR3 is TGTGCCAGCAGCGTAGGCGGGGGTACGCAGTATTTT. Translated, it gives CASSVGGGTQYF.

The chain has TRBV15 and TRBJ1-1; D is unresolved. This CDR3 has 16 residues. CDR1 LNHNV and CDR2 YYDKDF come from the germline V gene (reference sequence). With 1 base removed from V and 6 bases from J, the gap between germline ends came to 18 bases. The CDR3 coding sequence is TGTGCCACCAGCAGAGGAGCGGAGGGCCTCATCGCTGAAGCTTTCTTT. Protein: CATSRGAEGLIAEAFF.